This entry lists 17 T cell receptor beta chains sequenced from one sample in a study of regulatory T cells in long-lasting Graves disease (dated by TCRdb to the early 2020s). The method was multiplex PCR. TCRdb shows the sequencer as Illumina HiSeq 4000. iRepertoire HTBI primers and Arm-PCR amplification of CDR3 regions were used to construct TCR beta libraries. The public reads were reanalyzed by TCRdb: fastp trimming at Q25, MiXCR alignment, in-frame beta chains only. Entries that share a CDR3 protein sequence are merged under the most common genes and DNA. The sample has a few hundred thousand distinct CDR3 sequences on record, roughly 12% of them singletons. The ten largest make up about 10% of the sample. Interpreted using the paper, the time point label stands for: newly diagnosed GD, antithyroid drugs for less than 3 months. For both TCR sequencing and RNA sequencing, RNA was extracted from PBMCs in TRIzol.

This same sample was also taken into another study, of T cells in Graves' hyperthyroidism and ophthalmopathy.

This material consisted of peripheral blood mononuclear cells (PBMCs), taken at new diagnosis, from a patient treated with antithyroid drugs. These receptor sequences come from a man under 40 with Graves disease. Donor details come from another sample of the same person, matched by shared clones.

Many counts were recorded for this clonotype. The chain combines TRBV30 with TRBJ1-1; perhaps TRBD1 as D (6 bases). V shed 5 bases and J shed 6 bases, with 10 bases lying between them. This CDR3 comprises 11 residues. CDR1 and CDR2 (germline): GTSNPN, SVGIG (reference sequence). CDR3: CAWGTSAEAFF. CDR3 DNA: TGTGCCTGGGGGACATCAGCTGAAGCTTTCTTT. The variable domain in full, with the rest retrieved from reference TRBV30 and TRBJ1-1, is SQTIHQWPATLVQPVGSPLSLECTVEGTSNPNLYWYRQAAGRGLQLLFYSVGIGQISSEVPQNLSASRPQDRQFILSSKKLLLSDSGFYLCAWGTSAEAFFGQGTRLTVV.

This clonotype was seen many times. CDR3 in amino acids: CASSSLVGEASYEQYF. DNA for the CDR3: TGTGCCAGCAGCTCCCTCGTGGGGGAGGCATCCTACGAGCAGTACTTC. This chain links TRBV11-2 with TRBJ2-7; TRBD2 is a possible D gene (6 bases). The V gene's germline CDR1 is SGHAT and CDR2 FQNNGV. V was cut by 4 bases and J by 1 base, with 17 bases left in between. The CDR3 is 16 amino acids.

This clonotype has a count of ten or more. J is TRBJ1-5 and V is TRBV15, with D possibly TRBD1 on 5 matching bases. Germline CDR1 LNHNV, CDR2 YYDKDF (reference sequence). The ends were cut back, 0 bases at V and 7 bases at J, with 7 bases in the middle. The CDR3 runs 13 residues. This CDR3 is CATSRDGDQPQHF. CDR3 coding DNA: TGTGCCACCAGCAGAGATGGGGACCAGCCCCAGCATTTT.

This clonotype came up many times. The chain has TRBV5-1 and TRBJ2-1, with 8 bases identical to TRBD1. CDR1 and CDR2 (germline): SGHRS, YFSETQ. V lost 4 bases to trimming and J lost 10 bases; unmatched junction nucleotides: 10. CDR3 length: 14 amino acids. CDR3 DNA: TGCGCCAGCAGCGCTGGACAGGGAGTAAGCGAGCAGTTCTTC. Translated: CASSAGQGVSEQFF.

This clonotype was counted ten times or more. The chain uses TRBV7-2 and TRBJ2-1; TRBD2 agrees at 11 bases. V trimming: 1 base; J trimming: 8 bases; junction bases outside the gene matches: 4. Germline lookup yields CDR1 SGHTA and CDR2 FQGNSA. CDR3 size: 15 residues. This CDR3 is CASSLVAGGPDEQFF. The CDR3 bases are TGTGCCAGCAGCTTAGTAGCGGGAGGGCCTGATGAGCAGTTCTTC.

In this sample, this clonotype turned up many times. The chain employs TRBV3-1 and TRBJ2-7; D unclear. In germline, CDR1 is LGHDT, CDR2 YNNKEL (reference sequence). V was trimmed by 1 base and J by 2 bases, leaving 3 bases between them. The CDR3 extends over 12 amino acids. This chain's CDR3 is CASSQVTYEQYF. The CDR3 coding sequence is TGTGCCAGCAGCCAAGTAACCTACGAGCAGTACTTC.

This clonotype has more than one count but fewer than ten. The chain couples TRBV2 to TRBJ2-7; 9 bases match TRBD2. Trimming removed 0 bases from V and 6 bases from J; junction bases left unmatched: 9. Germline loops: CDR1 SNHLY, CDR2 FYNNEI. This CDR3 is 16 amino acids long. CDR3 in DNA: TGTGCCAGCAGTGAAGCGCTTCCACTAGCGGGCTCCGAGCAGTACTTC. Residues: CASSEALPLAGSEQYF.

Ten or more counts support this clonotype. This chain joins TRBV10-3 and TRBJ2-5, with TRBD1 identical over 8 bases. Germline V lookup: CDR1 ENHRY, CDR2 SYGVKD. With 9 bases clipped from V and 1 base from J, the junction kept 1 base outside the gene matches. The CDR3 totals 12 residues. DNA for the CDR3: TGTGCCATTGGACAGGGCCAAGAGACCCAGTACTTC. Translated, it gives CAIGQGQETQYF.

The sample holds a few counts of this clonotype. The rearrangement uses TRBV19 and TRBJ2-1; 8 nucleotides align to TRBD2. From germline, CDR1 is LNHDA and CDR2 SQIVND (reference sequence). There are 14 residues in the CDR3. J lost 8 bases, V lost 8 bases, and 11 bases had no gene match. CDR3 sequence reads: CASAAIAGTYEQFF. CDR3 sequence (DNA): TGTGCCAGTGCGGCCATAGCGGGAACGTATGAGCAGTTCTTC.

This clonotype has only a few counts. At one end the junction does not follow the germline gene, possibly because of a read error. The chain has TRBV29-1 and TRBJ2-7; D might be TRBD2 (5 bases). The CDR3 is made up of 13 amino acids. Germline V lookup: CDR1 SQVTM, CDR2 ANQGSEA. CDR3 nucleotides: TGCAGCGTTGATCAGGACTCCTCCCACGAGCAGTACTTC. This gives the protein CSVDQDSSHEQYF.

This clonotype was counted a few times. The chain couples TRBV14 to TRBJ2-6; D is ambiguous. There are 16 residues in the CDR3. With 0 bases removed from V and 4 bases from J, the gap between germline ends came to 10 bases. Germline V gene lookup returns CDR1 SGHDN and CDR2 FVKESK. The CDR3 loop reads CASSQDIIAGANVLTF. The CDR3, as DNA: TGTGCCAGCAGCCAAGATATAATTGCCGGGGCCAACGTCCTGACTTTC.

This clonotype was seen at least ten times. The chain joins TRBV12-3 or TRBV12-4 to TRBJ2-1; TRBD2 matches 8 bases. The trim removed 6 bases at V and 4 bases at J, leaving 8 bases unmatched. CDR3 length equals 15 residues. The CDR3 DNA reads TGTGCCAGCAGCCGCACTAGCGGCCTTTACAATGAGCAGTTCTTC. Protein product: CASSRTSGLYNEQFF.

Ten or more counts support this clonotype. V is TRBV29-1 and J is TRBJ1-4; D is unclear. This CDR3 has 13 amino acids. CDR1 and CDR2 (germline): SQVTM, ANQGSEA. Deletions cut 4 bases from V and 7 bases from J, with 13 bases between. CDR3 sequence: CSVAYSSSEKLFF. In DNA form, the CDR3 reads TGCAGCGTTGCGTATAGTTCAAGTGAAAAACTGTTTTTT.

The chain couples TRBV19 to TRBJ1-1; TRBD1 matches at 7 bases. The trim removed 5 bases at V and 2 bases at J, leaving 8 bases unmatched. Germline V gene data show CDR1 as LNHDA and CDR2 as SQIVND (reference sequence). This CDR3 is built from 15 residues. The CDR3 coding sequence is TGTGCCAGTAGTCTATCGGGACAGAGAAACACTGAAGCTTTCTTT. This codes for CASSLSGQRNTEAFF.

This clonotype was seen a handful of times. The rearrangement joins TRBV15 to TRBJ2-5; TRBD2 aligns across 14 bases. The CDR3 runs to 15 residues. With V trimmed by 4 bases and J by 6 bases, 4 bases remained unmatched. The germline V gene encodes CDR1 LNHNV and CDR2 YYDKDF (reference sequence). CDR3 amino acids: CATSNRLAGGQTQYF. As DNA, the CDR3 is TGTGCCACCAGCAACCGACTAGCGGGAGGGCAGACCCAGTACTTC.

This sequence joins TRBV29-1 and TRBJ1-5, with TRBD1 identical over 8 bases. Germline V CDR1 and CDR2: SQVTM, ANQGSEA. The trim removed 5 bases at V and 3 bases at J, leaving 12 bases unmatched. The CDR3 loop spans 16 amino acids. The CDR3 coding sequence is TGCAGCGTTCGGGCCGGAGGGACAGGAAACAATCAGCCCCAGCATTTT. Translating it yields CSVRAGGTGNNQPQHF. Full variable domain (outside the CDR3, taken from reference TRBV29-1 and TRBJ1-5): SAVISQKPSRDICQRGTSLTIQCQVDSQVTMMFWYRQQPGQSLTLIATANQGSEATYESGFVIDKFPISRPNLTFSTLTVSNMSPEDSSIYLCSVRAGGTGNNQPQHFGDGTRLSIL.

This clonotype has a count of ten or more. The chain has TRBV27 and TRBJ2-7, with 8 bases lining up with TRBD2. Germline CDR1 MNHEY, CDR2 SMNVEV (reference sequence). The J segment lost 4 bases and the V segment lost 3 bases, leaving 8 bases of the junction unmatched. The CDR3 length is 15 residues. DNA for the CDR3: TGTGCCAGCAGTTTGGTTCTAGCGGGCCCATACGAGCAGTACTTC. It translates to CASSLVLAGPYEQYF.